This T cell receptor beta chain stems from a study of cytomegalovirus exposure and HLA in healthy donors. Points from the study as a whole: It was confirmed in vitro that a few of the CMV-associated chains were specific for CMV antigens. Overall, around 160 TCR beta chains were annotated as cytomegalovirus-associated.

The donors were in the approximately 110-subject validation cohort; that cohort was separate from the approximately 670-subject first cohort. Assay: immunoSEQ multiplex PCR; the TCRdb copy retains only in-frame clones and omits some. The sample holds about 71,000 clones, roughly 94% seen once. Regarding this clone: The antigen is undetermined.

The CDR3 has 15 amino acids. From germline, CDR1 is MNHEY and CDR2 SVGAGI. The trim removed 0 bases at V and 8 bases at J, leaving 1 base unmatched. The TCR sequence derives from a man in his late teens or twenties in good health and CMV-seropositive. Sequencing was carried out using PBMCs. The chain uses TRBV6-5 and TRBJ1-4, with 12 bases lining up with TRBD1. CDR3 protein: CASSYSGTGGEKLFF. The DNA of the CDR3 is TGTGCCAGCAGTTACTCCGGGACAGGGGGCGAAAAACTGTTTTTT.